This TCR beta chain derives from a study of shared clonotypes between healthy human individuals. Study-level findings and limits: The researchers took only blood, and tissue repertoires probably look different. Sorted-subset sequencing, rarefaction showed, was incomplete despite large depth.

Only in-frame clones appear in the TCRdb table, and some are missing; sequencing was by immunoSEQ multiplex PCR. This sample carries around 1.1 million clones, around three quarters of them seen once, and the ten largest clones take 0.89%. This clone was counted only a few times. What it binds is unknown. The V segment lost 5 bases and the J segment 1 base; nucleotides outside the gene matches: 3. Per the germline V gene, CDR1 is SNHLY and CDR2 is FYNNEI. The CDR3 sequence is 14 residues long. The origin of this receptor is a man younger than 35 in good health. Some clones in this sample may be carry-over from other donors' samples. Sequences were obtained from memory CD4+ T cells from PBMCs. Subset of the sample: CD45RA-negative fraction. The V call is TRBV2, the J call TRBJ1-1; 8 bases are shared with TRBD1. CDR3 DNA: TGTGCCAGCAGTTACAGGGGGGCGAACACTGAAGCTTTCTTT. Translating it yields CASSYRGANTEAFF.